This TCR beta chain was documented in a study of technical replicates of blood from several donors. Assay: immunoSEQ multiplex PCR; the TCRdb copy retains only in-frame clones and omits some. Altogether some 60,000 clones are present, 90% to 95% being singletons, with the ten largest covering around 3.6%. CDR1 and CDR2 (germline): SGHDT, YYEEEE. Trimming removed 2 bases at V and 4 bases at J, with 7 bases between. The CDR3 runs to 12 residues. The genes are TRBV5-6 and TRBJ2-7; D perhaps matches TRBD2 (6 bases). The source material was PBMCs. This TCR was sampled from a human donor in good health. Some clones in this sample may be carry-over from other donors' samples. CDR3 amino acids: CASSFGGYEQYF. In DNA form, the CDR3 reads TGTGCCAGCAGCTTCGGGGGATACGAGCAGTACTTC.